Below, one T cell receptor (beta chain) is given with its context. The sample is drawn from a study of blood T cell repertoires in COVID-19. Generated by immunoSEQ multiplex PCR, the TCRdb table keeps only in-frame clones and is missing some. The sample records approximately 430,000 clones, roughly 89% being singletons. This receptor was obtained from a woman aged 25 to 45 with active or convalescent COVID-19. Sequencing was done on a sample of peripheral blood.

This CDR3 is CATSRDLTGARETQYF. In DNA form, the CDR3 reads TGTGCCACCAGCAGAGATCTGACAGGCGCTCGGGAGACCCAGTACTTC. The chain recombines TRBV15 with TRBJ2-5; D is possibly TRBD1 (6 bases). Trimming stripped 0 bases from V and 5 bases from J, with 16 bases between. The CDR3 sequence is 16 residues long. The germline CDR1 and CDR2 sequences are LNHNV and YYDKDF (reference sequence).